Listed below are T cell receptor beta chains from one sample, sequenced in a study of blood T cell repertoires in COVID-19. The method was immunoSEQ multiplex PCR; TCRdb's version includes in-frame clones alone and lacks a portion of them. The sample includes 540,000 or so clones, roughly 91% of them seen just once. The sequenced sample was peripheral blood. Receptors were obtained from a woman in her fifties or sixties with COVID-19, enrolled during active disease. Both conserved end residues are part of each CDR3. Each record gives: J gene, clone size, V gene, D gene, CDR3 DNA, CDR3 protein. D genes are given only for firm matches. Size tells how often a clone was seen (once, few, many) or the class of an expanded clone, and some rows leave it out.

TRBJ1-1 | NA | TRBV29-1 | NA | TGCAGCGCTGACGCGGCGGAAGCTTTCTTT | CSADAAEAFF
TRBJ2-7 | NA | TRBV11-2 | TRBD2 | TGTGCCAGCAGCTGGGGGGGACTAGGATCCTACGAGCAGTACTTC | CASSWGGLGSYEQYF
TRBJ1-2 | NA | TRBV2 | NA | TGTGCCAGCATTGAGCCAGGGCATGGCTACACCTTC | CASIEPGHGYTF
TRBJ1-2 | few | TRBV19 | NA | TGTGCCAGTTCTCGGGAGCGGGAGGGCTACACCTTC | CASSREREGYTF
TRBJ1-2 | NA | TRBV6-6 | NA | TGTGCCAGCAAGAAAGACGCGGCGGCTAGCTACACCTTC | CASKKDAAASYTF
TRBJ2-5 | NA | TRBV6-5 | NA | TGTGCCAGCAGTTACTTTCCCGGAGGGAAGGGAGAGACCCAGTACTTC | CASSYFPGGKGETQYF
TRBJ2-3 | NA | TRBV20-1 | NA | TGCAGTGCTAGTTATGGGACTTACACAGATACGCAGTATTTT | CSASYGTYTDTQYF
TRBJ2-7 | NA | TRBV7-9 | TRBD2 | TGTGCCAGCAGCTTGCTAGCGGGGGGCCACTACGAGCAGTACTTC | CASSLLAGGHYEQYF
TRBJ2-3 | NA | TRBV6-5 | NA | TGTGCCAGCCTGGGGGACTTCGCCACAGATACGCAGTATTTT | CASLGDFATDTQYF
TRBJ1-6 | NA | TRBV2 | TRBD1 | TGTGCCAGCAGGCGAGACAGGGGAGTTAATTCACCCCTCCACTTT | CASRRDRGVNSPLHF
TRBJ1-1 | few | TRBV6-2/TRBV6-3 | NA | TGTGCCAGCAGTTACCTGGCAGATACTATGAACACTGAAGCTTTCTTT | CASSYLADTMNTEAFF
TRBJ1-4 | NA | TRBV3-1/TRBV3-2 | TRBD1 | TGTGCCAGCAGCCCCCCGGGACAGGGTCGTGAAAAACTGTTTTTT | CASSPPGQGREKLFF
TRBJ1-1 | NA | TRBV6-5 | TRBD1 | TGTGCCAGCGTTCGACAGGGCCCGGGGACTGAAGCTTTCTTT | CASVRQGPGTEAFF
TRBJ1-1 | few | TRBV6-5 | NA | TGTGCCAGTTCACTCACAGGGCTGAACACTGAAGCTTTCTTT | CASSLTGLNTEAFF
TRBJ1-2 | NA | TRBV5-6 | NA | TGTGCCAGCAGCTTAGCAGGAACTTACTGTTTC | CASSLAGTYCF
TRBJ2-3 | NA | TRBV11-1 | TRBD2 | TGTGCCAGCAGCCCCCCCGGGGGGTACCCCTGGGCGCAGTATTTT | CASSPPGGYPWAQYF
TRBJ2-1 | once | TRBV20-1 | TRBD1 | TGCAGTGCTAGTCCCACAGGGGGTTCTTCGAGGGAGCAGTTCTTC | CSASPTGGSSREQFF
TRBJ1-1 | NA | TRBV2 | NA | TGTGCCAGCAGTGAAGTAAGGTCAGGGGACGCTTTCTTT | CASSEVRSGDAFF
TRBJ2-2 | NA | TRBV3-1/TRBV3-2 | NA | TGTGCCAGCAGCCCCACCTCAGGGGTATTCGGCACCGGGGAGCTGTTTTTT | CASSPTSGVFGTGELFF
TRBJ2-3 | NA | TRBV9 | TRBD2 | TGTGCCAGCACCTTGGGACTAGCGGGGAACACAGATACGCAGTATTTT | CASTLGLAGNTDTQYF
TRBJ2-3 | NA | TRBV5-4 | TRBD1 | TGTGCCAGCAGCCCTAACCGACAGGGGAGCACAGATACGCAGTATTTT | CASSPNRQGSTDTQYF
TRBJ1-2 | NA | TRBV12-3/TRBV12-4 | NA | TGTGCCAGCAGTTTCGGCGGGGGCTACACCTTC | CASSFGGGYTF
TRBJ2-3 | NA | TRBV4-1 | TRBD2 | TGCGCCAGCAGCCAAGAAAGAGGATATAGCGGGGGCTCGACAGATACGCAGTATTTT | CASSQERGYSGGSTDTQYF
TRBJ1-2 | NA | TRBV19 | NA | TGTGCCAGTAGTCCGGGACAAGGGGTGAACTATGGCTACACCTTC | CASSPGQGVNYGYTF
TRBJ1-6 | few | TRBV11-2 | NA | TGTGCCAGCAGCACCAATTCCGGGGGTGGTAATTCACCCCTCCACTTT | CASSTNSGGGNSPLHF
TRBJ1-6 | NA | TRBV18 | NA | TGTGCCAGCTCACCAGCAGGGCCGGAATCACCCCTCCACTTT | CASSPAGPESPLHF
TRBJ2-1 | NA | TRBV3-1/TRBV3-2 | TRBD1 | TGTGCCAGCAGCCGGACAGGGACCAATGAGCAGTTCTTC | CASSRTGTNEQFF
TRBJ1-4 | NA | TRBV2 | NA | TGTGCCAGCAGTCCCTGGACAGCCCCGAATGAAAAACTGTTTTTT | CASSPWTAPNEKLFF
TRBJ2-1 | NA | TRBV9 | NA | TGTGCCAGCAGCTCCTATGACAATGAGCAGTTCTTC | CASSSYDNEQFF
TRBJ1-1 | few | TRBV20-1 | NA | TGCAGTGCTAGAGTAACAGGGCCGGCTTTCTTT | CSARVTGPAFF
TRBJ2-2 | NA | TRBV14 | NA | TGTGCCAGCAGCCAGACCACAGGGAACACCGGGGAGCTGTTTTTT | CASSQTTGNTGELFF
TRBJ1-1 | NA | TRBV5-1 | NA | TGCGCCAGCAGCTTCACGGGGAACACTGAAGCTTTCTTT | CASSFTGNTEAFF
TRBJ2-7 | NA | TRBV7-3 | NA | TGTGCCAGCAGCTCCTCCGCGGGACTCAGTGAGCAGTACTTC | CASSSSAGLSEQYF
TRBJ2-7 | NA | TRBV5-1 | TRBD2 | TGCGCCAGCAGCTTTAGCGGGGGGGCCTACGAGCAGTACTTC | CASSFSGGAYEQYF
TRBJ1-6 | NA | TRBV19 | TRBD1 | TGTGCCAGTAGTGCGACAGGGGTAGTAAAATCACCCCTCCACTTT | CASSATGVVKSPLHF
TRBJ2-7 | NA | TRBV9 | TRBD2 | TGTGCCAGCAGCCCGAGTGGGAAACTAGCGTTTGAGCAGTACTTC | CASSPSGKLAFEQYF
TRBJ1-2 | few | TRBV6-2/TRBV6-3 | NA | TGTGCCAGCAGTTTTACGGTGGAGTTTAACTATGGCTACACCTTC | CASSFTVEFNYGYTF
TRBJ1-2 | NA | TRBV7-2 | NA | TGTGCCAGCAGCTTAGCTGTGGGAGACTACACCTTC | CASSLAVGDYTF
TRBJ2-6 | NA | TRBV24-1 | TRBD1 | TGTGCCACCAGTGATAAGGGGACAGGGGGCGACCTCTCTGGGGCCAACGTCCTGACTTTC | CATSDKGTGGDLSGANVLTF
TRBJ1-5 | NA | TRBV6-4 | TRBD1 | TGTGCCAGCAGTATGACAGGGAATAGCAATCAGCCCCAGCATTTT | CASSMTGNSNQPQHF
TRBJ2-7 | NA | TRBV12-5 | NA | TGTGCTAGTGGTCAACTCCCCTACGAGCAGTACTTC | CASGQLPYEQYF
TRBJ1-1 | few | TRBV4-2 | NA | TGTGCCAGCAGCCAGACCGGCAGGGTCGCTGAAGCTTTCTTT | CASSQTGRVAEAFF
TRBJ2-7 | once | TRBV28 | TRBD1 | TGTGCCAGCACCCGGGGGACAGGCCCCCTCGAGCAGTACTTC | CASTRGTGPLEQYF
TRBJ2-5 | NA | TRBV5-5 | TRBD1 | TGTGCCAGCAGCACCACAGGGGGCACGGGAGAGACCCAGTACTTC | CASSTTGGTGETQYF
TRBJ1-4 | NA | TRBV12-5 | NA | TGTGCTAGTGGTCCCCCTGGGGGGGGTAATGAAAAACTGTTTTTT | CASGPPGGGNEKLFF
TRBJ2-2 | NA | TRBV4-2 | NA | TGTGCCAGCAGCCAAGGAGGTCGGCTAGGCGGTGCCGGGGAGCTGTTTTTT | CASSQGGRLGGAGELFF
TRBJ2-1 | NA | TRBV11-2 | TRBD1 | TGTGCCAGCAGCTTAGAGTCAGGGGGCTGGAATGAGCAGTTCTTC | CASSLESGGWNEQFF
TRBJ1-5 | NA | TRBV2 | NA | TGTGCCAGCAGTGGAGAACAGCTCAATCAGCCCCAGCATTTT | CASSGEQLNQPQHF